The clone carrying this T cell receptor beta chain was detected only a few times. The target antigen is unknown. A much bigger clone sits one base away, suggesting this may be a read error. It was with a sample-barcoded 5' primer and a J-beta primer mix that a second PCR of roughly 7 to 12 cycles was run. TCRdb re-derived calls from the 5' RACE reads in MiXCR, one entry per CDR3 protein. The sample carries about 970,000 distinct CDR3 sequences, roughly half recorded once. These data come from a study of blood T cells in healthy people across ages. Regarding the study as a whole: TCR beta diversity per million T cells fell roughly linearly with age.

CDR1 and CDR2 (germline): ENHRY, SYGVKD. Between the trimmed V and J ends, which lost 7 bases and 0 bases, there was a span of 5 bases. This CDR3 comprises 12 residues. The rearrangement joins TRBV10-3 to TRBJ2-3; D gene uncertain. The source material was blood. The TCR originated in a woman between 55 and 75 years old in good health. The CDR3 DNA reads TGTGCCATCACGACTAGCACAGATACGCAGTATTTT. As protein: CAITTSTDTQYF.